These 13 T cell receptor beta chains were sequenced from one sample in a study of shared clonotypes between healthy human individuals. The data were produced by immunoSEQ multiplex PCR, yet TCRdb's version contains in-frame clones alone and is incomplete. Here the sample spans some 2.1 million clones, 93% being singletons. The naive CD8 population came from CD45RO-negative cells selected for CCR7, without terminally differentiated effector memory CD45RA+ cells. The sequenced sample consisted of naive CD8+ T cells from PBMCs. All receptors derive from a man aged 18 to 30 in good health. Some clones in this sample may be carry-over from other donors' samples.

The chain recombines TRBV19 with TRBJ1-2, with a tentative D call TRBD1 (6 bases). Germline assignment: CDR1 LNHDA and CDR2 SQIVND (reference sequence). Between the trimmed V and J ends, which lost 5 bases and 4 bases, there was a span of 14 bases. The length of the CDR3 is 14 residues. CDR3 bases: TGTGCCAGTAGTTCACAGGGCGGGAGCTATGGCTACACCTTC. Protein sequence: CASSSQGGSYGYTF.

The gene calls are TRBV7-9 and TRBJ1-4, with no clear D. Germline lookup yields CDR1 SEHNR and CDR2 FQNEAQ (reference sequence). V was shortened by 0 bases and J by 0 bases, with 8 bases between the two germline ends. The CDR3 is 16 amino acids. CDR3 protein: CASSLAPSATNEKLFF. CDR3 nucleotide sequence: TGTGCCAGCAGCTTAGCGCCGTCAGCAACTAATGAAAAACTGTTTTTT.

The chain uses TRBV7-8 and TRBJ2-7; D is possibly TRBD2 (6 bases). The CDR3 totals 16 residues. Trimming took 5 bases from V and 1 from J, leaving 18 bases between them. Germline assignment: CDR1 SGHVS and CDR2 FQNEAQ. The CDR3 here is CASSMGGRGVSYEQYF. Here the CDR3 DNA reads TGTGCCAGCAGCATGGGAGGTAGAGGGGTTTCCTACGAGCAGTACTTC.

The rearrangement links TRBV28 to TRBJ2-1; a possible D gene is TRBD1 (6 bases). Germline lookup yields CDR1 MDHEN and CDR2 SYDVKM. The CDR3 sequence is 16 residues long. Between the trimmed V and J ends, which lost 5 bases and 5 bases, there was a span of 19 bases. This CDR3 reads CASSLFRTVGDNEQFF. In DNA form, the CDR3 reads TGTGCCAGCAGTCTGTTCAGGACAGTGGGAGACAATGAGCAGTTCTTC.

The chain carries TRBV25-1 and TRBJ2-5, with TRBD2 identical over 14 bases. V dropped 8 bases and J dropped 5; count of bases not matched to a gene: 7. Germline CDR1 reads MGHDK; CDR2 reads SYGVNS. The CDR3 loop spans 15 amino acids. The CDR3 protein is CASEGTSGSVETQYF. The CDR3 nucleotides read TGTGCCAGCGAAGGGACTAGCGGGAGTGTGGAGACCCAGTACTTC.

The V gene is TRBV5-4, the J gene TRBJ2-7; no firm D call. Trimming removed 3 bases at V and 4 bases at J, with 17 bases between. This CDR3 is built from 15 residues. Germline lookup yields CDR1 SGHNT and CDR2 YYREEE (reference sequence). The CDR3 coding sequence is TGTGCCAGCAGCTCCGCGGTTGTGGGGATTTACGAGCAGTACTTC. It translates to CASSSAVVGIYEQYF.

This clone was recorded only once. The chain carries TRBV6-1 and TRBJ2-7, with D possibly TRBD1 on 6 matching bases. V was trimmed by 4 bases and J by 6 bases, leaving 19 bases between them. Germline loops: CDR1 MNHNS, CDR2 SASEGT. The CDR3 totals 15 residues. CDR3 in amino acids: CASSVGGEGSGEQYF. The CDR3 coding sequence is TGTGCCAGCAGTGTAGGGGGTGAGGGATCGGGCGAGCAGTACTTC.

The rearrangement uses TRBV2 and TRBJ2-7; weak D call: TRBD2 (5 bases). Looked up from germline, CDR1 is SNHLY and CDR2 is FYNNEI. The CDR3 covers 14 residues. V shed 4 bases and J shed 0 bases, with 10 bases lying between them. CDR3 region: CASSVSDFSYEQYF. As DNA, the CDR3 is TGTGCCAGCAGTGTCTCGGACTTCTCCTACGAGCAGTACTTC.

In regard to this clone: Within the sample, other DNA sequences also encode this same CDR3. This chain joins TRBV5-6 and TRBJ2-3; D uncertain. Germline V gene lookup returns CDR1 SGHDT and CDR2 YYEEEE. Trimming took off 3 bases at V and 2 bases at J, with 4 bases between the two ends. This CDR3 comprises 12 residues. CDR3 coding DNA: TGTGCCAGCAGCTCAACCACAGATACGCAGTATTTT. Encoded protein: CASSSTTDTQYF.

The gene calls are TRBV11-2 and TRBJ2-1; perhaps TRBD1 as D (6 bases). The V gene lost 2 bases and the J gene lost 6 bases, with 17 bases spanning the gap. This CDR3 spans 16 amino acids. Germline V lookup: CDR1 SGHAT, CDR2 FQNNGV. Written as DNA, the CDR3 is TGTGCCAGCAGCTTATCCAGGGCAGGGGTAGGCAATGAGCAGTTCTTC. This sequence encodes CASSLSRAGVGNEQFF.

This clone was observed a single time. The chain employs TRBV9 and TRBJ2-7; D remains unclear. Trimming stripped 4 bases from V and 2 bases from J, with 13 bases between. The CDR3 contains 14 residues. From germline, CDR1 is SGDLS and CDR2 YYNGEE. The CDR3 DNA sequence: TGTGCCAGCAGCCCTCTTGCGGAAACCTACGAGCAGTACTTC. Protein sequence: CASSPLAETYEQYF.

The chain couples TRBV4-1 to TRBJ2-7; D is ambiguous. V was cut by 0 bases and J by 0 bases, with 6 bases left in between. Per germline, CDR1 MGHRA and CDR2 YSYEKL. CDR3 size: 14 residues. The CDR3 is CASSQEDVSYEQYF. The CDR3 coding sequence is TGCGCCAGCAGCCAAGAGGACGTCTCCTACGAGCAGTACTTC.

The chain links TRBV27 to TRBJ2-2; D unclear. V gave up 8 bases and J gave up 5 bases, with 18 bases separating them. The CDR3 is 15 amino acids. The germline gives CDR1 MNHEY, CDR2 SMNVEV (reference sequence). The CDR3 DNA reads TGTGCCAGCTCGGAAACAGTCTTCGGGACCGGGGAGCTGTTTTTT. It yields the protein CASSETVFGTGELFF.